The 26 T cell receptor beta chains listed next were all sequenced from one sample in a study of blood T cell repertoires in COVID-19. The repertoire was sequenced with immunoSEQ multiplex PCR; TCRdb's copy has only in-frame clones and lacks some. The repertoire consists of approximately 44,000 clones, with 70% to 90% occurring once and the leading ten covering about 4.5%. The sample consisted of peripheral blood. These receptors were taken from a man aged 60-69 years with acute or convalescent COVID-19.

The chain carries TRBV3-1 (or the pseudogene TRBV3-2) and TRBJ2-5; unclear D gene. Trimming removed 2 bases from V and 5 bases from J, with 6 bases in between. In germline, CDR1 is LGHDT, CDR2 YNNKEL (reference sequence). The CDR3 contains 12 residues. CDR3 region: CASSQLEETQYF. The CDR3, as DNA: TGTGCCAGCAGCCAACTGGAGGAGACCCAGTACTTC.

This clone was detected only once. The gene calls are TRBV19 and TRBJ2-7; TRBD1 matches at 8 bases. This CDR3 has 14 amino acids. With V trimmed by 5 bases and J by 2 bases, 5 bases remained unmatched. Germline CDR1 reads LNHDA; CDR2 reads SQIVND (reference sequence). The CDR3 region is CASSFQGATYEQYF. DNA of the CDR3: TGTGCCAGTAGTTTCCAGGGGGCGACCTACGAGCAGTACTTC.

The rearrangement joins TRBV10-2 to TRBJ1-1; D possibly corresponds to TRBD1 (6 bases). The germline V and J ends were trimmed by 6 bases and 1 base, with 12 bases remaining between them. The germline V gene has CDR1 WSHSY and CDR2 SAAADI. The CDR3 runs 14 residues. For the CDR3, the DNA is TGCGCCAGCAGATCAGGGGCGCAGAACACTGAAGCTTTCTTT. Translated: CASRSGAQNTEAFF.

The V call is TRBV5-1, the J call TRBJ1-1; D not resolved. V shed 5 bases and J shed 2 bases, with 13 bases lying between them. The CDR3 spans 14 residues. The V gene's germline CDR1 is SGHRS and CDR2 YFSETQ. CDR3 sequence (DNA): TGCGCCAGCAGTACCGAGCCCCCAAACACTGAAGCTTTCTTT. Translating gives CASSTEPPNTEAFF. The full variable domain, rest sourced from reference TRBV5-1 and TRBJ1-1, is KAGVTQTPRYLIKTRGQQVTLSCSPISGHRSVSWYQQTPGQGLQFLFEYFSETQRNKGNFPGRFSGRQFSNSRSEMNVSTLELGDSALYLCASSTEPPNTEAFFGQGTRLTVV.

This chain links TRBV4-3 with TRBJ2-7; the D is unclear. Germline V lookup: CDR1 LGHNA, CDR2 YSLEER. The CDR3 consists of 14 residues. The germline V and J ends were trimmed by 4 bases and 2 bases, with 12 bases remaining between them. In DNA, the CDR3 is TGCGCCAGCAGCCCAGGATTAGAAACCTACGAGCAGTACTTC. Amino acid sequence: CASSPGLETYEQYF.

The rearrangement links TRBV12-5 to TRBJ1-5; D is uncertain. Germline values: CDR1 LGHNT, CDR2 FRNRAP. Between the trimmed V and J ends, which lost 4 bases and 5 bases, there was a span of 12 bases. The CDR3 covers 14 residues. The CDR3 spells CASGWVGLDQPQHF. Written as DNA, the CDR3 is TGTGCTAGTGGTTGGGTTGGGCTGGATCAGCCCCAGCATTTT.

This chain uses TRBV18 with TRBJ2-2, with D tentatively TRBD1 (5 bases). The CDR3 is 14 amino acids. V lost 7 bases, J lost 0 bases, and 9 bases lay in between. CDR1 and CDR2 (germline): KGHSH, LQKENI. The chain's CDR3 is CASLGAANTGELFF. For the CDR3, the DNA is TGTGCCAGCTTAGGGGCGGCGAACACCGGGGAGCTGTTTTTT.

The CDR3: CASSPDRARSGEQYF. The CDR3 DNA follows: TGTGCCAGCAGTCCGGACAGGGCCAGATCGGGCGAGCAGTACTTC. The chain carries TRBV5-4 and TRBJ2-7, with TRBD1 matching over 8 bases. The CDR3 is 15 amino acids. Germline loops: CDR1 SGHNT, CDR2 YYREEE (reference sequence). V was clipped by 5 bases and J by 6 bases; unmatched bases: 13.

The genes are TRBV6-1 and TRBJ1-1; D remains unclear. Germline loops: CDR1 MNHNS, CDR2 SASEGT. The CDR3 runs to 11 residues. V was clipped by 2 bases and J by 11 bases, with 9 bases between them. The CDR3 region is CASSELDGAFF. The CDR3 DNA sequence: TGTGCCAGCAGTGAACTAGATGGGGCTTTCTTT.

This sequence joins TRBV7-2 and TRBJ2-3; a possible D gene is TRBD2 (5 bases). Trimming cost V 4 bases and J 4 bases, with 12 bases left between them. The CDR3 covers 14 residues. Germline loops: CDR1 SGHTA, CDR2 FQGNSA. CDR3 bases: TGTGCCAGCAGCTCGCTAGTGGGAGCAGATACGCAGTATTTT. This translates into CASSSLVGADTQYF.

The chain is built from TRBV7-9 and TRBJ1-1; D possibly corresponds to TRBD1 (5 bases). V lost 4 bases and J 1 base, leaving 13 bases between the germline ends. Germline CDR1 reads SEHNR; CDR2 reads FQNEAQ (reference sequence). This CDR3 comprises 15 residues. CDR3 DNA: TGTGCCAGCAGCTCCGACCTAGGACAGAACACTGAAGCTTTCTTT. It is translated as CASSSDLGQNTEAFF.

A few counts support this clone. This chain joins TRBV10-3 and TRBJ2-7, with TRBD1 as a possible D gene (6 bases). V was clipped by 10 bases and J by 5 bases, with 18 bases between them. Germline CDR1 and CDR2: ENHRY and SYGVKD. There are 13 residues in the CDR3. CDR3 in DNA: TGTGCCACCTGGAGATCAGGGGACAACGAGCAGTACTTC. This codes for CATWRSGDNEQYF.

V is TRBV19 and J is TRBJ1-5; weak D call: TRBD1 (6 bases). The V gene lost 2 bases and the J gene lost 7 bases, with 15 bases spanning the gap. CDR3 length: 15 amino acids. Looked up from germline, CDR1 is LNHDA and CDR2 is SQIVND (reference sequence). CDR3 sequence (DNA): TGTGCCAGTAGTATACCCAAAACAGGGAGCCAGCCCCAGCATTTT. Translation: CASSIPKTGSQPQHF.

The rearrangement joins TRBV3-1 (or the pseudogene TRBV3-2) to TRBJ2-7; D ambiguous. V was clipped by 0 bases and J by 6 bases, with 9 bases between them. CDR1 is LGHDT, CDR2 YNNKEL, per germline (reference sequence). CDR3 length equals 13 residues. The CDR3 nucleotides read TGTGCCAGCAGCCAAGACCAGTCTGGCGAGCAGTACTTC. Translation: CASSQDQSGEQYF.

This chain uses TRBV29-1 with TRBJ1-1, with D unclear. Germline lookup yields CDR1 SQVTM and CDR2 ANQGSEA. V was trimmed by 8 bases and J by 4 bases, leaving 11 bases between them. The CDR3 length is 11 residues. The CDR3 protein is CSLLVGTEAFF. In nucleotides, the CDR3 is TGCAGCTTACTAGTTGGCACTGAAGCTTTCTTT.

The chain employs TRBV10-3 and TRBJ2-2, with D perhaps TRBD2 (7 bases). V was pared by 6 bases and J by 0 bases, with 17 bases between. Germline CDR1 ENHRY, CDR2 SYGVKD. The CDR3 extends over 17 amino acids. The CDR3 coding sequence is TGTGCCATCAGCACAAGGGGGGGGGCCGCGAACACCGGGGAGCTGTTTTTT. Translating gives CAISTRGGAANTGELFF.

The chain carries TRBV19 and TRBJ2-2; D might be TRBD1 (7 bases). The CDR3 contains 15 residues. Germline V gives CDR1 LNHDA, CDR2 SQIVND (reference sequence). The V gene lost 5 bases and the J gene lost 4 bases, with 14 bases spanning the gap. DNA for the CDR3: TGTGCCAGTAGTGTCCGACAGGGACTCACCGGGGAGCTGTTTTTT. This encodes CASSVRQGLTGELFF.

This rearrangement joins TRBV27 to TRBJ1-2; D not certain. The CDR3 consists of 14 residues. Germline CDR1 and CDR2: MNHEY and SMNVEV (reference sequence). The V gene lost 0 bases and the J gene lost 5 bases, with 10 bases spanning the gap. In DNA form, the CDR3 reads TGTGCCAGCAGTTTATCGGGCGCAGGATATGGCTACACCTTC. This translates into CASSLSGAGYGYTF.

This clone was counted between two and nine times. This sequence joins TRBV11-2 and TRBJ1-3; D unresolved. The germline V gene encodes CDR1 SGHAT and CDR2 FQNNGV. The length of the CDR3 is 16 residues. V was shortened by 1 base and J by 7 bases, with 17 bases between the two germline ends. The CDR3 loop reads CASSLAPGSLENTIYF. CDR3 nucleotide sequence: TGTGCCAGCAGCTTAGCCCCTGGATCTCTGGAGAACACCATATATTTT.

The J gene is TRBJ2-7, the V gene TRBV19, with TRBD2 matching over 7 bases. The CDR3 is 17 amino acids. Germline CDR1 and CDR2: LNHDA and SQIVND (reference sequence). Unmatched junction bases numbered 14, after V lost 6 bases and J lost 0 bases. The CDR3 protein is CASSPRSSGGFSYEQYF. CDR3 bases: TGTGCCAGTAGCCCAAGGTCGTCCGGGGGGTTCTCCTACGAGCAGTACTTC.

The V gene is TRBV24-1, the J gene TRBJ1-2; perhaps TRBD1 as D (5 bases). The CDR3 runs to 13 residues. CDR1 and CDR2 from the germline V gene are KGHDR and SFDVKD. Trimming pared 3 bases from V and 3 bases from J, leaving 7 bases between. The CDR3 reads CATSDGADYGYTF. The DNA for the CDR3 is TGTGCCACCAGTGATGGGGCGGACTATGGCTACACCTTC.

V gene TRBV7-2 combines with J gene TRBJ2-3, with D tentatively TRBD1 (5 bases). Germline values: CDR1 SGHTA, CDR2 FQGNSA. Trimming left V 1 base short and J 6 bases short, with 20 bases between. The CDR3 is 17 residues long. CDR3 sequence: CASSLDLAGATFDTQYF. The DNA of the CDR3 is TGTGCCAGCAGCTTAGATCTGGCTGGGGCTACATTCGATACGCAGTATTTT.

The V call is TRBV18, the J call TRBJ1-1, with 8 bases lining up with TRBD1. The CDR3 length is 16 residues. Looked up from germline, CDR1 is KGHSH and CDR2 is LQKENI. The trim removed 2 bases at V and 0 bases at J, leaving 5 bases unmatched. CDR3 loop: CASSPTGTGLNTEAFF. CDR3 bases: TGTGCCAGCTCACCAACCGGGACAGGCCTGAACACTGAAGCTTTCTTT.

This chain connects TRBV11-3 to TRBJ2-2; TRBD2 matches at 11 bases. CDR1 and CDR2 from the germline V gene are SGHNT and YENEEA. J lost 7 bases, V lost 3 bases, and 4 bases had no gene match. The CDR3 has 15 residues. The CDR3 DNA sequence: TGTGCCAGCAGCTTTAGCGGGGGGGCCAACGGGGAGCTGTTTTTT. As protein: CASSFSGGANGELFF.

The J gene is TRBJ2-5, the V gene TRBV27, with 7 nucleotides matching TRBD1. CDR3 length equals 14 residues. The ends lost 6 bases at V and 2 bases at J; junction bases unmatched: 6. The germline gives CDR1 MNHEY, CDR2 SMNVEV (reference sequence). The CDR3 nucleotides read TGTGCCAGCAGCCTACAGGGGTTACAAGAGACCCAGTACTTC. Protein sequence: CASSLQGLQETQYF.

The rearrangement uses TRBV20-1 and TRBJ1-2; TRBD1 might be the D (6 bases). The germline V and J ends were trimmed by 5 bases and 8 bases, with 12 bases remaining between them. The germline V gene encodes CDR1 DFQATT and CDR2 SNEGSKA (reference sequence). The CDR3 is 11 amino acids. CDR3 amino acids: CSAYRELGYTF. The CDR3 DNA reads TGCAGTGCTTACAGGGAGTTGGGCTACACCTTC.